A selection of T cell receptor beta chains follows, all from one sample in a study of blood T cell repertoires in COVID-19. Generated by immunoSEQ multiplex PCR, the TCRdb table keeps only in-frame clones and is missing some. The sample has hundreds of thousands of clones, approximately 83% seen once; the top ten hold about 1.9%. Sequencing used peripheral blood. Every receptor here comes from a woman younger than 45 who had recovered from COVID-19. CDR3s include the opening cysteine and the closing phenylalanine or tryptophan. A D gene is named only where the DNA matches it firmly. Part of the rows lack a size; the others show once, few, many or a class for expanded clones.

clone_size	v_call	j_call	d_call	cdr3_nt	cdr3_aa
.	TRBV7-2	TRBJ1-2	.	TGTGCCAGCAGCTCGCAGGGCTATGGCTACACCTTC	CASSSQGYGYTF
.	TRBV19	TRBJ1-1	TRBD1	TGTGCCAGTAGTATAGGGCGGGACAGGGGAAGGGAGACTGAAGCTTTCTTT	CASSIGRDRGRETEAFF
.	TRBV5-1	TRBJ2-7	.	TGCGCCAGCAGGCCGGGGAGCTCCTACGAGCAGTACTTC	CASRPGSSYEQYF
.	TRBV11-1	TRBJ1-1	.	TGTGCCAGCAGCCGGTACCTACGTGAAGCTTTCTTT	CASSRYLREAFF
.	TRBV18	TRBJ1-6	TRBD1	TGTGCCAGCTCACAGGGACAGGGAAATTCACCCCTCCACTTT	CASSQGQGNSPLHF
.	TRBV27	TRBJ1-5	.	TGTGCCAGCAGTTCAGGTTTTAATCAGCCCCAGCATTTT	CASSSGFNQPQHF
.	TRBV5-6	TRBJ2-6	TRBD1	TGTGCCAGCAGCGACAGGGGGCACTCTGGGGCCAACGTCCTGACTTTC	CASSDRGHSGANVLTF
.	TRBV5-6	TRBJ2-7	TRBD2	TGTGCCAGCAACCTGGAGGCGGGGGTAAACGAGCAGTACTTC	CASNLEAGVNEQYF
.	TRBV18	TRBJ2-6	.	TGTGCCAGCTCCCGAGTCGCCTCTGGGGCCAACGTCCTGACTTTC	CASSRVASGANVLTF
.	TRBV7-9	TRBJ1-2	.	TGTGCCAGCAGCTTACTAAGGCAGGGAAGAAGTTCCAATGGCTACACCTTC	CASSLLRQGRSSNGYTF
.	TRBV29-1	TRBJ2-4	.	TGCAGCGCACTGCCGGGTGATAACATTCAGTACTTC	CSALPGDNIQYF
.	TRBV21-1	TRBJ1-2	.	TGTGCCAGCAGCAATTATGGCAGGTCCCTTTTCTATGGCTACACCTTC	CASSNYGRSLFYGYTF
.	TRBV28	TRBJ1-5	.	TGTGCCAGCACTCAAGGCGGGAGTCAGCCCCAGCATTTT	CASTQGGSQPQHF
.	TRBV28	TRBJ2-7	TRBD1	TGTGCCAGCAGTTTAAGGGATACAGGGGGTTACGAGCAGTACTTC	CASSLRDTGGYEQYF
once	TRBV7-2	TRBJ1-2	.	TGTGCCAGCAGCCCCCGAGGCACCAACTATGGCTACACCTTC	CASSPRGTNYGYTF
.	TRBV14	TRBJ1-2	TRBD1	TGTGCCAGCGCGACAGACAGGGGGCTTGGCTACACCTTC	CASATDRGLGYTF
.	TRBV4-1	TRBJ2-2	TRBD2	TGCGCCAGCACCCACTATAGCGGGAGGGATAACACCGGGGAGCTGTTTTTT	CASTHYSGRDNTGELFF
.	TRBV28	TRBJ2-1	TRBD2	TGTGCCAGCAGTTTGGGAAGCGGGAGTAAATACAATGAGCAGTTCTTC	CASSLGSGSKYNEQFF
.	TRBV5-1	TRBJ2-7	.	TGCGCCAGCAGCTTCCGCGACGAGCAGTACTTC	CASSFRDEQYF
.	TRBV2	TRBJ2-2	.	TGTGCCAGCTATGGAGGGCTAACCGGGGAGCTGTTTTTT	CASYGGLTGELFF